This paragraph reports one TCR beta chain. Trimming cost V 3 bases and J 2 bases; bases outside gene matches: 17. Looked up from germline, CDR1 is SGHRS and CDR2 is YFSETQ. This CDR3 spans 18 amino acids. The protocol was immunoSEQ multiplex PCR, while the TCRdb copy is restricted to in-frame clones and leaves out a portion. Among tens of thousands of clones listed, roughly 91% were seen once. The sample originates from a study of cytomegalovirus exposure and HLA in healthy donors. The donors formed part of the approximately 110-subject validation cohort, distinct from the roughly 640-subject first cohort.

The sequence came from a young man in good health and CMV-seronegative. The sequenced sample was PBMCs. V usage is TRBV5-1 and J usage is TRBJ2-7; 7 bases align to TRBD1. The CDR3 DNA is TGCGCCAGCAGCTCCTCCGACAGGGCCCCCTACCGCCCCTACGAGCAGTACTTC. This codes for CASSSSDRAPYRPYEQYF.